What follows describes a single T cell receptor (beta chain). This table comes from immunoSEQ multiplex PCR, and its TCRdb copy is limited to in-frame clones, with some not included. The sample has about 180,000 clones; approximately 86% are singletons. These data are taken from a study of T cell responses to AZD1222 COVID-19 vaccine. Trimming shortened V by 6 bases and J by 5 bases, and 20 bases separated the two germline ends. CDR1 and CDR2 from the germline V gene are MNHEY and SMNVEV (reference sequence). The CDR3 is made up of 15 amino acids. The rearrangement joins TRBV27 to TRBJ2-7, with D tentatively TRBD2 (6 bases). The sample was peripheral blood, taken 28 days after the second AZD1222 dose. This receptor was identified in an adult who received the AZD1222 COVID-19 vaccine. CDR3 sequence reads: CASSPNMGLVNEQYF. The CDR3 coding sequence is TGTGCCAGCAGCCCTAACATGGGACTGGTAAACGAGCAGTACTTC.